This section outlines one TCR beta chain sequence together with its context. Its specific antigen is unknown. It has no much larger one-base neighbor in the sample; base qualities were not kept. This entry belongs to a study of blood T cell repertoires in COVID-19 (dated by TCRdb to 2018 to 2020). The study in broad terms: The collaborator samples originated in the United States, Italy and Spain and spanned the acute and convalescent phases of COVID-19. The material from the prospective study consisted of cDNA or gDNA derived from T cells, B-cell-depleted T cells, or PBMCs. The dataset comprised deeply sampled blood TCRbeta repertoires from subjects exposed to, actively infected with, or recovered from COVID-19. The repertoires were made available in a free public database intended to serve as a resource for research on the immune response to SARS-CoV-2. Samples came from the ongoing ImmuneRACE study (first 160 participants) plus 1,254 subjects from 6 global collaborators. A de-identified subject ID, COVID-19 status, age in years and sex were almost always included in the sample metadata. HLA class I and class II types, where available, came from metadata supplied by the sample provider rather than from assay-based typing. What the authors observed across the whole study: The amount of clinical and demographic metadata varied by source and participant and was provided uncurated.

The CDR1 and CDR2 encoded by the germline V gene (reference sequence) are LNHDA and SQIVND. V is pared back by 7 bases and J by 7 bases, with 20 bases lying between the germline termini. The CDR3 runs 15 amino acids, cysteine and phenylalanine included. The retained sequence is limited to the CDR3, 45 bases, with the frame set at the first base. The immunoSEQ Assay, a bias-controlled multiplex PCR, was used to amplify TCRbeta CDR3 regions from genomic DNA. From the authors' description of their analysis: The number of nucleated cells in each sample was estimated from the amplification of reference gene primers within the assay. To quantify the absolute abundance of each unique TCRbeta CDR3 rearrangement, sequence reads were collapsed and filtered. For each sample, productive Simpson clonality was calculated by taking the square root of Simpson's diversity index across productive rearrangements. TCRdb retrieved this table from immuneACCESS and kept in-frame rearrangements only. Not all clones are present; in checked studies, unresolved V genes account for under half, and no reason is known for the remainder. V, J and clone size reflect that table, while D and trimming were determined from the DNA. The sample table shows more than 75,000 clones, and roughly four fifths are seen once. The ten most abundant clones make up under 15% of the sample.

Each collaborating institution followed its own protocols to collect whole blood in K2EDTA tubes. For TCRbeta analysis, collaborator samples were shipped as frozen whole blood, as isolated PBMCs, or as DNA extracted from either sample type. What was sequenced was peripheral blood. This TCR was sampled from a human donor in a cohort sampled during active COVID-19. Rearrangement joined TRBV19 to TRBJ1-5, and perhaps TRBD1 as D gene, on 5 matching bases. The CDR3 reads CASNPGWGSHQPQHF. The DNA is as follows: TGTGCCAGTAACCCAGGGTGGGGATCCCACCAGCCCCAGCATTTT.